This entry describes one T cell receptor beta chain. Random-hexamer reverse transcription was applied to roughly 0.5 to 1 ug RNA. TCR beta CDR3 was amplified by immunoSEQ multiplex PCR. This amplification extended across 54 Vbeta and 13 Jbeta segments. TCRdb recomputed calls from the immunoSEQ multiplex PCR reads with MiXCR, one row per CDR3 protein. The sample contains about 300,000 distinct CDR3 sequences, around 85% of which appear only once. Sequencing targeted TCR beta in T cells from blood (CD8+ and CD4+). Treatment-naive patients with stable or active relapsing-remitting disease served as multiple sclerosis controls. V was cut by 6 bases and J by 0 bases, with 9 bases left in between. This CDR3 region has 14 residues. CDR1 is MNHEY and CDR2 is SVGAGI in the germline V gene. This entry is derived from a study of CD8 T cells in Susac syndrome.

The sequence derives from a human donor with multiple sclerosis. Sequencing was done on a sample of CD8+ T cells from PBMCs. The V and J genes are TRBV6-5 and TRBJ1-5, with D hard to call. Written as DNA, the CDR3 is TGTGCCAGCAGCCCCTCTTATAGCAATCAGCCCCAGCATTTT. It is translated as CASSPSYSNQPQHF.